The 13 T cell receptor beta chains in this list originate from one sample, sequenced in a study of identical twins. MiXCR, applied by TCRdb to the 5' RACE reads, yields one record per CDR3 protein. The sample holds more than 1.5 million distinct CDR3 sequences, roughly a third seen once. The sequencing sample was made of cord blood. Receptors originate from a newborn girl in good health.

The chain has TRBV20-1 and TRBJ2-7; TRBD1 aligns across 8 bases. The J call is doubtful: the DNA matches TRBJ2-5 better. Germline-derived CDR1 and CDR2 are DFQATT and SNEGSKA (reference sequence). The length of the CDR3 is 15 residues. The CDR3 sequence: CSAVSIRGPRETQYF. The CDR3 DNA reads as TGCAGTGCAGTCAGTATCAGGGGGCCTAGAGAGACCCAGTACTTC.

This clonotype has a count of ten or more. V and J are TRBV29-1 and TRBJ2-1, with 11 bases that match TRBD2. Trimming took 4 bases from V and 8 from J; bases not matched to a gene: 4. Germline CDR1 and CDR2: SQVTM and ANQGSEA. This CDR3 contains 13 residues. CDR3 in amino acids: CSVVTSGSDEQFF. The CDR3 coding sequence is TGCAGCGTTGTCACTAGCGGGAGTGATGAGCAGTTCTTC.

This clonotype was found a few times. The chain joins TRBV30 to TRBJ1-2, with D maybe TRBD1 (5 bases). The CDR3 runs to 13 residues. Deletions cut 3 bases from V and 7 bases from J, with 15 bases between. Germline V gene lookup returns CDR1 GTSNPN and CDR2 SVGIG (reference sequence). CDR3 nucleotide sequence: TGTGCCTGGAGCCCCGGGGGAAGAGGTGGCTACACCTTC. Residues: CAWSPGGRGGYTF. Full variable domain (remainder filled in from reference TRBV30 and TRBJ1-2): SQTIHQWPATLVQPVGSPLSLECTVEGTSNPNLYWYRQAAGRGLQLLFYSVGIGQISSEVPQNLSASRPQDRQFILSSKKLLLSDSGFYLCAWSPGGRGGYTFGSGTRLTVV.

This chain uses TRBV5-1 with TRBJ1-6; 9 nucleotides align to TRBD1. The CDR3 extends over 16 amino acids. After removal of 1 base from V and 6 bases from J, the junction contained 5 bases not matched to a gene. The germline V gene encodes CDR1 SGHRS and CDR2 YFSETQ. CDR3 sequence reads: CASSLTGTGSNSPLHF. The CDR3 DNA sequence: TGCGCCAGCAGCTTGACCGGGACAGGGAGTAATTCACCCCTCCACTTT. The full variable domain, in which reference TRBV5-1 and TRBJ1-6 provide the parts outside the CDR3, is KAGVTQTPRYLIKTRGQQVTLSCSPISGHRSVSWYQQTPGQGLQFLFEYFSETQRNKGNFPGRFSGRQFSNSRSEMNVSTLELGDSALYLCASSLTGTGSNSPLHFGNGTRLTVT.

This rearrangement joins TRBV12-3 or TRBV12-4 to TRBJ2-1, with 10 bases aligning to TRBD2. V dropped 2 bases and J dropped 5; count of bases not matched to a gene: 6. CDR3 length: 16 residues. CDR3 loop: CASSLSSGGTNNEQFF. The CDR3 nucleotides are TGTGCCAGCAGTTTATCTAGCGGGGGCACGAACAATGAGCAGTTCTTC.

Only a few counts were recorded for this clonotype. The chain links TRBV7-2 to TRBJ1-1; the match to TRBD1 covers 7 bases. Germline V gene sequence: CDR1 SGHTA, CDR2 FQGNSA. V lost 1 base, J lost 11 bases, and 4 bases stayed unmatched. CDR3 size: 12 residues. Here the CDR3 DNA reads TGTGCCAGCAGCTTAGGAGGGACAGTGGCTTTCTTT. It codes for CASSLGGTVAFF.

The chain links TRBV10-3 to TRBJ1-4; tentatively, D is TRBD1 (6 bases). Germline V gene lookup returns CDR1 ENHRY and CDR2 SYGVKD. The CDR3 totals 19 residues. V dropped 0 bases and J dropped 0 bases, with 17 bases sitting between them. The CDR3 DNA reads TGTGCCATCAGTGAGTCGGCGGGGGGCCTCGCAGCAACTAATGAAAAACTGTTTTTT. Protein sequence: CAISESAGGLAATNEKLFF.

About this clonotype: One end of the junction is discordant with germline, which a read error may explain. The V and J genes are TRBV3-1 and TRBJ2-7; D gene ambiguous. The closer fit of TRBJ2-5 to the DNA end suggests the J call may be wrong. The germline gives CDR1 LGHDT, CDR2 YNNKEL (reference sequence). This CDR3 contains 13 residues. The DNA of the CDR3 is TGTGCCGGCAGCCAAGACCGAGGAGAGACCCAGTACTTC. Protein sequence: CAGSQDRGETQYF.

The rearrangement links TRBV12-3 or TRBV12-4 to TRBJ1-4; a weak D match, TRBD1 (5 bases). This CDR3 region has 14 residues. V was shortened by 7 bases and J by 4 bases, with 13 bases between the two germline ends. The CDR3 loop reads CASKRGPINEKLFF. The CDR3 DNA reads as TGTGCCAGCAAAAGGGGACCGATTAATGAAAAACTGTTTTTT.

V and J are TRBV14 and TRBJ1-4; D is ambiguous. The CDR3 runs to 14 residues. Deletions cut 3 bases from V and 3 bases from J, with 8 bases between. The V gene's germline CDR1 is SGHDN and CDR2 FVKESK. CDR3 region: CASSHRGSNEKLFF. The DNA for the CDR3 is TGTGCCAGCAGCCACCGCGGGTCTAATGAAAAACTGTTTTTT.

The chain links TRBV29-1 to TRBJ2-1; the match to TRBD2 covers 8 bases. CDR3 size: 14 residues. V dropped 3 bases and J dropped 1; count of bases not matched to a gene: 2. CDR1 and CDR2 (germline): SQVTM, ANQGSEA. The CDR3 sequence is CSVEPSGSYNEQFF. The CDR3 region has the DNA TGCAGCGTTGAGCCTAGCGGGTCCTACAATGAGCAGTTCTTC.

The chain employs TRBV7-2 and TRBJ2-7, with 11 bases aligning to TRBD2. Germline V CDR1 and CDR2: SGHTA, FQGNSA. The V and J ends lost 7 bases and 1 base, in that order; junction bases with no gene match: 15. CDR3 length: 18 amino acids. Here the CDR3 reads CASTSEGSGRVTSYEQYF. In DNA, the CDR3 is TGTGCCAGCACCTCGGAAGGTAGCGGGAGGGTCACTTCCTACGAGCAGTACTTC.

The chain carries TRBV5-1 and TRBJ2-1, with 11 positions matching TRBD2. Germline CDR1 and CDR2: SGHRS and YFSETQ. This CDR3 comprises 19 residues. The V segment lost 0 bases and the J segment 0 bases; nucleotides outside the gene matches: 8. CDR3 in amino acids: CASSLDLLAGASSYNEQFF. CDR3 DNA: TGCGCCAGCAGCTTGGACTTACTAGCGGGGGCCTCCTCCTACAATGAGCAGTTCTTC. Complete variable domain (other parts from reference TRBV5-1 and TRBJ2-1): KAGVTQTPRYLIKTRGQQVTLSCSPISGHRSVSWYQQTPGQGLQFLFEYFSETQRNKGNFPGRFSGRQFSNSRSEMNVSTLELGDSALYLCASSLDLLAGASSYNEQFFGPGTRLTVL.